The present T cell receptor beta chain was sequenced within a study of Ad26.COV2.S vaccination and SARS-CoV-2 variants. Study-wide results and caveats: Vaccine recipients had higher spike-specific TCR breadth than placebo recipients. Overall T cell responses may have been underestimated by the analyses of TCR breadth and depth. Substantial breadth in spike-specific CD8+ and CD4+ T cell responses was reportedly seen after vaccination. Non-spike TCR breadth did not differ much between vaccine and placebo recipients.

With V trimmed by 0 bases and J by 0 bases, 2 bases remained unmatched. CDR3 length: 15 residues. In germline, CDR1 is SGDLS, CDR2 YYNGEE. Produced via immunoSEQ multiplex PCR; TCRdb's table is partial and in-frame only. The table has about 350,000 clones, 92% seen once; the top ten hold 3.9%. A note on this clone: Its antigen is as yet unknown.

The rearrangement links TRBV9 to TRBJ1-2, with TRBD1 identical over 7 bases. This specimen consisted of peripheral blood, obtained after recovery from COVID-19. The clonotype originates from a human donor who had recovered from COVID-19. As DNA, the CDR3 is TGTGCCAGCAGCGTAGAACAGGGGACTAACTATGGCTACACCTTC. Translated: CASSVEQGTNYGYTF.